This T cell receptor beta chain was obtained from a study of CD8 T cells in Susac syndrome. High-throughput TCR beta sequencing covered peripheral CD8+ and CD4+ T cells. Negative isolation was used for CD8+ and CD4+ T cells and FACS enrichment for TEMRA cells. Reverse transcription of 0.5 to 1 ug RNA was performed with random hexamers. Each CDR3 protein is one row after TCRdb ran MiXCR on the immunoSEQ multiplex PCR reads. The sample holds around 180,000 distinct CDR3 sequences, roughly 96% seen once. The source is a human donor with multiple sclerosis. Material for sequencing was CD8+ T cells from PBMCs.

For the CDR3, the DNA is TGTGCCAGCAGTTTAGGGACTAGCGGGAGGTACCGAGATACGCAGTATTTT. The encoded protein is CASSLGTSGRYRDTQYF. The chain employs TRBV12-3 or TRBV12-4 and TRBJ2-3, with 14 nucleotides matching TRBD2. Trimming took 1 base from V and 5 from J; bases not matched to a gene: 5. The CDR3 loop spans 17 amino acids.